This note documents a single T cell receptor (beta chain) sequence. The sample originates from a study of cytotoxic CD8 clonotypes in ibrutinib-treated CLL. This table comes from immunoSEQ multiplex PCR, and its TCRdb copy is limited to in-frame clones, with some not included. The sample has around 250,000 clones, under 80% seen once. The length of the CDR3 is 15 residues. Germline values: CDR1 SGHRS, CDR2 YFSETQ. The V segment lost 4 bases and the J segment 4 bases; nucleotides outside the gene matches: 8. Source: PBMCs, taken after 24 months of ibrutinib treatment. The receptor's source is a human donor with chronic lymphocytic leukemia. The chain couples TRBV5-1 to TRBJ2-5; 9 bases are a match to TRBD1. CDR3 in amino acids: CASSEGTGTPETQYF. The CDR3 DNA sequence: TGCGCCAGCAGCGAGGGGACAGGGACTCCAGAGACCCAGTACTTC.